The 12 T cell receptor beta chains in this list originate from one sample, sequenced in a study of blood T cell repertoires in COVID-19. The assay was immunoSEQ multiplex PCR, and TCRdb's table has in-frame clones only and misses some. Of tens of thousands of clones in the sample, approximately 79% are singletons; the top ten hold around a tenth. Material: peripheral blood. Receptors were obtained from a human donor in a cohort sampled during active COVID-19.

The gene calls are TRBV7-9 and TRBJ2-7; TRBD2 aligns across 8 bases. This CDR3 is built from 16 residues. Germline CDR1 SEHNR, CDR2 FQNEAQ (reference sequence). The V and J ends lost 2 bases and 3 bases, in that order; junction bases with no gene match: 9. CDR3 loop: CASSLHGTGGIYEQYF. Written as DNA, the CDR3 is TGTGCCAGCAGCTTACATGGGACGGGAGGGATCTACGAGCAGTACTTC.

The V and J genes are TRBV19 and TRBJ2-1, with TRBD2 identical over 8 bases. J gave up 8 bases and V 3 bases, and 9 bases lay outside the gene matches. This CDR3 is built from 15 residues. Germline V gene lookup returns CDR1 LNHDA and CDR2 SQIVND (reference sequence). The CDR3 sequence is CASSIRTSSGDEQFF. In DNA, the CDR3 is TGTGCCAGTAGTATTAGGACTAGCAGCGGCGATGAGCAGTTCTTC.

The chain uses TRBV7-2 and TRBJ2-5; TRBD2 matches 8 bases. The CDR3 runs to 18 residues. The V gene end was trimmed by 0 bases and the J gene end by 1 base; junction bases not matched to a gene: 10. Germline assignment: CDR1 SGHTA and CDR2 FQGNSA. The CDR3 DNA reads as TGTGCCAGCAGCTTAGCGCTCGCGGGAGGCTCCCCCCAAGAGACCCAGTACTTC. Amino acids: CASSLALAGGSPQETQYF.

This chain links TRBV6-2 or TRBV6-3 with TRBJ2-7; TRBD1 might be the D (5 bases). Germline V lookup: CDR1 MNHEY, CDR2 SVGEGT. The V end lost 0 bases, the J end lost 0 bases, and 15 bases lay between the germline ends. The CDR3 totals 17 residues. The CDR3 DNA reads TGTGCCAGCAGTTACTCCCTTTGGACACCCAGCTCCTACGAGCAGTACTTC. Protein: CASSYSLWTPSSYEQYF.

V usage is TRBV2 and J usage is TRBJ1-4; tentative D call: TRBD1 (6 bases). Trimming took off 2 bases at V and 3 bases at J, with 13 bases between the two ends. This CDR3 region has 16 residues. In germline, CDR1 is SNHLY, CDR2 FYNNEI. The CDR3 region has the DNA TGTGCCAGCAGTGAACAACAGGGCGCCGCTAATGAAAAACTGTTTTTT. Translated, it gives CASSEQQGAANEKLFF.

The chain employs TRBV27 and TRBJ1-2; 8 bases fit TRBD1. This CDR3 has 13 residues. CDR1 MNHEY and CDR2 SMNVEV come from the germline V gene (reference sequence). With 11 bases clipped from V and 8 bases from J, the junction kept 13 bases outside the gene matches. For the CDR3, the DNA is TGTGCCTCCGGGACAGGCCGCTTCGGGGGCTACACCTTC. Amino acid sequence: CASGTGRFGGYTF.

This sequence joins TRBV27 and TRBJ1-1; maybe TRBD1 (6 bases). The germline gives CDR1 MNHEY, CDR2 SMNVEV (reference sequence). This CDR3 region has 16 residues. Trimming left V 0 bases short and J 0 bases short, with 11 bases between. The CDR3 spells CASSLSGTGMNTEAFF. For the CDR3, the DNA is TGTGCCAGCAGTTTATCGGGAACAGGGATGAACACTGAAGCTTTCTTT.

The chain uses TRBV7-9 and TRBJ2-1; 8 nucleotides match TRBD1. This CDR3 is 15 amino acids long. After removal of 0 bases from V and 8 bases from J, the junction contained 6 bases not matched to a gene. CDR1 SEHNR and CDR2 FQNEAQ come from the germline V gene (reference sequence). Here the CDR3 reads CASSLALTGGHEQFF. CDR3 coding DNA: TGTGCCAGCAGCTTAGCGTTAACAGGGGGTCATGAGCAGTTCTTC.

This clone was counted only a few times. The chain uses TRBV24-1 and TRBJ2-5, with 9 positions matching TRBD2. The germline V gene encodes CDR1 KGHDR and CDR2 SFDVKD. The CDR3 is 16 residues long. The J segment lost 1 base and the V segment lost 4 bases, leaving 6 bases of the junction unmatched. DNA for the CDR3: TGTGCCACCAGTGACCCGACTAGCGGCACCCAAGAGACCCAGTACTTC. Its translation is CATSDPTSGTQETQYF.

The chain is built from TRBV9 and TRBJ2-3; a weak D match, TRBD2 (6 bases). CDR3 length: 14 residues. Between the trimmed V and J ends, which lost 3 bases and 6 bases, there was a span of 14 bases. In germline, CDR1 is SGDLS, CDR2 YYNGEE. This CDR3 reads CASSAGTPRDTQYF. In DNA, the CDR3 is TGTGCCAGCAGCGCCGGGACTCCGCGGGATACGCAGTATTTT. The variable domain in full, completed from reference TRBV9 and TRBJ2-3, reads DSGVTQTPKHLITATGQRVTLRCSPRSGDLSVYWYQQSLDQGLQFLIQYYNGEERAKGNILERFSAQQFPDLHSELNLSSLELGDSALYFCASSAGTPRDTQYFGPGTRLTVL.

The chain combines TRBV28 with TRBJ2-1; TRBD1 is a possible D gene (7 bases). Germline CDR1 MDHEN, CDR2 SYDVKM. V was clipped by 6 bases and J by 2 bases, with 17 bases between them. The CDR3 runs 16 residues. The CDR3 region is CASRAYRGGPYNEQFF. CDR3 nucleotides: TGTGCCAGCAGAGCATACAGGGGAGGCCCCTACAATGAGCAGTTCTTC.

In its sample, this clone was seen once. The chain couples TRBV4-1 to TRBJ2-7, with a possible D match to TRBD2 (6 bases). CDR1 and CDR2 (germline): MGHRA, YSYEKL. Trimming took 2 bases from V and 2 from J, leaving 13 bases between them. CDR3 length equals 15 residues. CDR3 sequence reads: CASSQSEVAAYEQYF. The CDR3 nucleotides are TGCGCCAGCAGCCAAAGTGAGGTAGCGGCCTACGAGCAGTACTTC.